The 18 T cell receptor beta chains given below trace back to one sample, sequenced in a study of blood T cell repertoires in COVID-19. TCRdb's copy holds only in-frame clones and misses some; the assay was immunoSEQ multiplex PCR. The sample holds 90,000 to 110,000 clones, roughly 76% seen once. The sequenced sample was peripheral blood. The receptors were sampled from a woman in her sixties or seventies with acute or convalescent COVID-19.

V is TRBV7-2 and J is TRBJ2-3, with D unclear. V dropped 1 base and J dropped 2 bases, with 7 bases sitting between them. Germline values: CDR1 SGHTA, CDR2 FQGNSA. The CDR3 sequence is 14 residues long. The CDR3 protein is CASSLVTTTDTQYF. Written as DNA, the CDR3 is TGTGCCAGCAGCTTAGTGACAACCACAGATACGCAGTATTTT.

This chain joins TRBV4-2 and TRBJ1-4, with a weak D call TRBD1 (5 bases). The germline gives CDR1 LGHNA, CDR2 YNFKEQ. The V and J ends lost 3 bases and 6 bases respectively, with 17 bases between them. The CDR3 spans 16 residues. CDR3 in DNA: TGTGCCAGCAGCCATCTCGGGGGGGAAGGGGATGAAAAACTGTTTTTT. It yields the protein CASSHLGGEGDEKLFF.

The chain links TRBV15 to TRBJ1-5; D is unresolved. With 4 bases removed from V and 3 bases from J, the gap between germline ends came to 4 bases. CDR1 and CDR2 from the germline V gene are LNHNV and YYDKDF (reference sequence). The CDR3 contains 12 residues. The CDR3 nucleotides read TGTGCCACCAGCACAAACAATCAGCCCCAGCATTTT. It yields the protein CATSTNNQPQHF.

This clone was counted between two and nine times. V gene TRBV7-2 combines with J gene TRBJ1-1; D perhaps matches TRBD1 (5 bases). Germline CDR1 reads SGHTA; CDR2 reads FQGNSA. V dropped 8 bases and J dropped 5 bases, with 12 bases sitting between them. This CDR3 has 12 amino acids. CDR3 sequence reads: CASVLGVTEAFF. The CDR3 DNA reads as TGTGCCAGCGTATTAGGGGTGACTGAAGCTTTCTTT.

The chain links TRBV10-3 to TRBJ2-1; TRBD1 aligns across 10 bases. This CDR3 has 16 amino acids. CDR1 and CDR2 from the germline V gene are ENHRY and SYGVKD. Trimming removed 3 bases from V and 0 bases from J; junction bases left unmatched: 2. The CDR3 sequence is CAISDGTGVSYNEQFF. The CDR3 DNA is TGTGCCATCAGTGATGGGACAGGGGTCTCCTACAATGAGCAGTTCTTC.

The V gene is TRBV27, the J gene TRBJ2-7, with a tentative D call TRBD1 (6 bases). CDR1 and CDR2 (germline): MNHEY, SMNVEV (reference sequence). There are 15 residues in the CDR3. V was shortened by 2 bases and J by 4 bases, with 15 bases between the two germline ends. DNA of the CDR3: TGTGCCAGCAGTTTAAAAACAGGGTGGTCGTACGAGCAGTACTTC. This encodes CASSLKTGWSYEQYF.

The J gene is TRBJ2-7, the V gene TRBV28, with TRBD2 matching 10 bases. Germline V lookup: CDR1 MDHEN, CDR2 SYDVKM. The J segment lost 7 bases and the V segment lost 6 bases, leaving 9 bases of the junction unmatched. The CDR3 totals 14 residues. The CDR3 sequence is CASSGTSDLGEQYF. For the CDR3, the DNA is TGTGCCAGCAGCGGGACTAGCGATTTGGGGGAGCAGTACTTC.

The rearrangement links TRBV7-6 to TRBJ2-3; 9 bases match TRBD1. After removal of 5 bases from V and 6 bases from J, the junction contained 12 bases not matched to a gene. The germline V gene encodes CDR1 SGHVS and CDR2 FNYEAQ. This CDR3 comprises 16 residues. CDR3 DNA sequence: TGTGCCAGCAGCATCGGGACAGGGTCATCGCTTGATACGCAGTATTTT. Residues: CASSIGTGSSLDTQYF.

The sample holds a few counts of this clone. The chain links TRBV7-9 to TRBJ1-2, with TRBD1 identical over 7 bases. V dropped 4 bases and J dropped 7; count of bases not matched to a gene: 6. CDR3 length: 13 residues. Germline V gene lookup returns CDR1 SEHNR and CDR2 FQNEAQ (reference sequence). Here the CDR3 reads CASSSGQVPGYTF. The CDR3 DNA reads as TGTGCCAGCAGCTCCGGACAGGTTCCTGGCTACACCTTC.

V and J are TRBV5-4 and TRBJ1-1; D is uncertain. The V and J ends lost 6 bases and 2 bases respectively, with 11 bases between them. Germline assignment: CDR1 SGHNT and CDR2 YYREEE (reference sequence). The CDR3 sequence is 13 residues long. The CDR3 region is CASKFSSNTEAFF. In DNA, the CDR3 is TGTGCCAGCAAATTCTCCAGTAACACTGAAGCTTTCTTT.

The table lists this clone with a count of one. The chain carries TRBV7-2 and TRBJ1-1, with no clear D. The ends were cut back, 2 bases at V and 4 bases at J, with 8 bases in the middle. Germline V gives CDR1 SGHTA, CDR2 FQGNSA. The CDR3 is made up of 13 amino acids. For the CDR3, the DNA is TGTGCCAGCAGCTTAAATCGGGTCACTGAAGCTTTCTTT. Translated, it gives CASSLNRVTEAFF.

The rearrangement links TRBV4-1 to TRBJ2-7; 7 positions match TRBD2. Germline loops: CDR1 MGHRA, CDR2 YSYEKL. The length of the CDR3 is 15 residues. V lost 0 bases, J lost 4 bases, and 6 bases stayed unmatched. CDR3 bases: TGCGCCAGCAGCCAAGAAGGGCTAGCGGCGTACGAGCAGTACTTC. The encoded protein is CASSQEGLAAYEQYF.

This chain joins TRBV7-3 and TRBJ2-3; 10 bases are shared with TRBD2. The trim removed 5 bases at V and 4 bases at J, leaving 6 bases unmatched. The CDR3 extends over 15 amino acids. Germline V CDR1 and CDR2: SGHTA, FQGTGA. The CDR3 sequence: CASSPTSGTPDTQYF. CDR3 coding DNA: TGTGCCAGCAGCCCCACTAGCGGGACACCAGATACGCAGTATTTT.

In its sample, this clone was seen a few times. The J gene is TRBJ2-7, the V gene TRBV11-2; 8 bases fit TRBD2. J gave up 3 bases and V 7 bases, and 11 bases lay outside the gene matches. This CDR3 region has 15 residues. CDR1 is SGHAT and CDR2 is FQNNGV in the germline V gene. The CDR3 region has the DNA TGTGCCAGCAACAAGGGGACTAGTAAGGGCTACGAGCAGTACTTC. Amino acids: CASNKGTSKGYEQYF.

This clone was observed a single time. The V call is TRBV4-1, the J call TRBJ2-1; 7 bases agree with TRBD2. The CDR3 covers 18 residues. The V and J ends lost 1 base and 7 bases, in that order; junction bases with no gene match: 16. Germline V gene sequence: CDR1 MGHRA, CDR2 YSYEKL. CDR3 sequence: CASSQVGRSSGVPNEQFF. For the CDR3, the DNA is TGCGCCAGCAGCCAAGTAGGGCGGTCTAGCGGAGTCCCTAATGAGCAGTTCTTC.

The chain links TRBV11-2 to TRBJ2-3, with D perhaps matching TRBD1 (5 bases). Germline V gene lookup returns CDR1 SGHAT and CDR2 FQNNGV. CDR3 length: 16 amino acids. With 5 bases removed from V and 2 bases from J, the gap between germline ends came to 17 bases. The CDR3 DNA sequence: TGTGCCAGCAGCGGGGCAGGACCGAACTTCACAGATACGCAGTATTTT. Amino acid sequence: CASSGAGPNFTDTQYF.

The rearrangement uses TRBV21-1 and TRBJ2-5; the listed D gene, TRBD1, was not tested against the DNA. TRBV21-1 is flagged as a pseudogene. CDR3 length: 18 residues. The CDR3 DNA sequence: TGTGCCAGCAGCAAACGCCGGGACAGGGGGCTTATGGAAGAGACCCAGTACTTC. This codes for CASSKRRDRGLMEETQYF.

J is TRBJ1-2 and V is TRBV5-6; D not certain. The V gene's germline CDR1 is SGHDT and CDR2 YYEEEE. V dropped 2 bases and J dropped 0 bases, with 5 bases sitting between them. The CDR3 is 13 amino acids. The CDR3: CASSFLSNYGYTF. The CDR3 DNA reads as TGTGCCAGCAGCTTCTTGTCTAACTATGGCTACACCTTC.